This TCR beta chain appears in the sequencing data of a study of blood T cells in healthy people across ages. Overall study context: For every two T cells, template switching captured about one barcoded beta molecule.

The CDR3 runs 16 residues. V shed 3 bases and J shed 2 bases, with 16 bases lying between them. The germline gives CDR1 MNHEY, CDR2 SMNVEV (reference sequence). A second 7 to 11 cycle PCR used barcoded and J-beta primers. One entry per CDR3 protein results from TCRdb running MiXCR on the 5' RACE reads. In the table there are roughly 1,500,000 distinct CDR3 sequences, roughly 32% of which are singletons. Ranging in age from roughly 6 to 100, the donors were healthy Caucasian individuals from Russia. This sequence originates from a woman aged 25 to 39 in good health. The chain carries TRBV27 and TRBJ1-2; D is possibly TRBD1 (6 bases). The specimen was blood. The CDR3 loop reads CASSLSAGQTNYGYTF. The CDR3 DNA is TGTGCCAGCAGTTTGTCGGCAGGACAGACAAACTATGGCTACACCTTC.